This T cell receptor beta chain originates from a study of regulatory T cells in long-lasting Graves disease (dated by TCRdb to about 2021). Describing the broader study: Patients with newly diagnosed Graves' disease had been on antithyroid drugs for under 3 months. A total of roughly 33 samples were covered by TCR sequencing, comprising about 13 persistent and 20 or so newly diagnosed Graves' disease patients. Persistent Graves' disease patients were compared with newly diagnosed Graves' disease patients by peripheral blood TCR sequencing and RNA sequencing. The study was registered as a clinical trial and conducted in China. Study-wide findings and limitations: More public clonotypes were shared among persistent patients (approximately 3,000) than among newly diagnosed patients (approximately 1,000). Compared with newly diagnosed patients, patients with persistent Graves' disease had lower TCR Shannon entropy and fewer highly expanded clones, which suggests clonal expansion. The study examined only peripheral blood because the primary lesion, thyroid tissue, could not be accessed. Sequencing and analysis were restricted to the TCR beta chain. The authors acknowledged the small sample size as a limitation that may reduce accuracy.

The library was obtained by multiplex PCR. The sequencing machine was an Illumina HiSeq 4000. To build TCR beta libraries, CDR3 regions were amplified by Arm-PCR using iRepertoire HTBI primers. Before sequencing, the PCR products went through gel purification. The study's own analysis went as follows. Gene usage analysis of CDR3 amino acid clonotypes relied on the roughly 64 TRBV and around 13 TRBJ segments identified across samples. Filtered high-quality paired reads were merged into contigs using COPE and FqMerger. BLAST was used to align contigs to IMGT TRBV, TRBD and TRBJ reference genes, with CDR3 defined following IMGT. Any clonotype with a frequency above 0.1% was classified as a highly expanded clone. Shannon entropy was used to measure repertoire diversity, and the Gini coefficient was used to measure V-J evenness. Public clonotypes were defined as clonotypes shared by more than one individual. In-frame beta chains were kept once TCRdb had trimmed the public reads at Q25 with fastp and called clones with MiXCR. Rows matching on CDR3 protein sequence are summarized as one entry with the most common DNA and genes. TCRdb assigned the V and J calls; the authors' analysis was not used. Across this sample there are fewer than 450,000 distinct CDR3 sequences, with 15% seen only once. Approximately 8% of the sample belongs to the ten largest clones.

This clonotype was detected a few times. What antigen it recognizes has not been identified. Per-nucleotide qualities are absent, and no much larger clonotype sits a single base away. In the paper's terms, the time point label means: newly diagnosed GD, antithyroid drugs for less than 3 months. For both TCR sequencing and RNA sequencing, RNA was extracted from PBMCs using TRIzol. Graves' disease was diagnosed according to American Thyroid Association guidelines. Recruitment of patients was carried out at an endocrinology department in Xi'an, China. Each patient gave approximately 9.7 milliliters of peripheral blood, collected in an EDTA anticoagulant tube. PBMCs were isolated by Ficoll Paque Plus density gradient separation without further T cell sorting. RNA quality was checked with an Agilent 2100 Bioanalyzer and agarose gel, and concentration with a NanoDrop 2000. Separately, the same data were catalogued under a study of T cells in Graves' hyperthyroidism and ophthalmopathy. From the second report: Graves' hyperthyroidism was defined as stable when no progression to ophthalmopathy occurred over 18 months of follow-up. Hyperthyroidism patients were newly diagnosed, with disease duration under 2 months, and aged 18 to 65 years. Patients with uncontrolled infections, other autoimmune diseases, pregnancy or lactation were excluded. Diagnoses were based on clinical symptoms, serum thyroxine and TRAb, thyroid ultrasound and orbital computed tomography. For the first round of RT-PCR on the TCR CDR3, the HTBI primer set was used together with the Qiagen OneStep RT-PCR kit. Most expanded thyroid clonotypes (frequency above 0.001) were also found in blood, which suggests that blood repertoires may mirror thyroid immune responses. A model built on a 13 V-J signature distinguished ophthalmopathy from stable hyperthyroidism, reaching around 90% sensitivity and about 81% specificity in cross-validation and 80%/75% in testing. During validation, the model predicted progression to ophthalmopathy a median of approximately six months ahead of onset, with 60% to 71% sensitivity and about 72% specificity. To identify TCR V-J signatures that set the groups apart, the researchers used a discovery cohort of about a hundred patients, made up of roughly 40 with Graves' ophthalmopathy and 57 with stable Graves' hyperthyroidism. Whether ophthalmopathy could be predicted prospectively was tested in an independent validation cohort made up of 18 hyperthyroidism patients plus 17 patients who later progressed to ophthalmopathy. The roughly 100 discovery patients were randomly split 7:3 into training and test sets. In roughly six Graves' hyperthyroidism patients, the study also compared T-cell repertoires from thyroid tissue with T-cell repertoires from blood. After blood sampling, hyperthyroidism patients were treated with methimazole at a starting dose of 30 mg daily, and ophthalmopathy patients were treated with high-dose intravenous methylprednisolone. A second multiplex PCR round built the libraries, followed by size selection and purification. Paired-end sequencing of the libraries was performed with 100 bp reads on an Illumina HiSeq2000. Raw data were processed with SOAPnuke, discarding reads with adapters, uncalled bases, mean Phred below 15, or no exact constant-primer or identifier match. COPE v1.2.5 was used to merge the high-quality paired reads, and each unique nucleotide sequence was defined as a clonotype. MiTCR v1.1 was used to align clonotypes to the IMGT TRBV, TRBD and TRBJ reference segments. Analysis was restricted to V-J combinations with a frequency above 0.0001, which covered just over 98% of repertoires. The TCS score was defined as F50 (clonal expansion) divided by E x V (chaos), with BLOSUM62-based TCRdist calculated between CDR3 peptides within each V-J. Welch's t-statistics and random forest reduced 514 V-J features to fewer than 15, which were used in a naive Bayes classifier (R e1071). No statistical method was used to set the sample size in advance, and investigators knew the group allocation. According to the paper, TCR Vbeta CDR3 sequencing was carried out on more than 120 peripheral blood samples, which came from under 50 ophthalmopathy, 70 to 80 hyperthyroidism and about 17 progressor patients.

The TCR comes from a woman in her 40s with Graves disease. Donor details come from another sample of the same person, matched by shared clones. This specimen consisted of peripheral blood mononuclear cells (PBMCs), obtained at new diagnosis, from a patient treated with antithyroid drugs.

Here the CDR3 is given as CSARVASEQFF. Read as DNA, the sequence is TGCAGTGCTAGAGTCGCCAGTGAGCAGTTCTTC. In this chain, TRBV20-1 is recombined with TRBJ2-1; no D gene is confidently identified. The CDR3 has 11 amino acids, counting the end cysteine and phenylalanine. The only DNA kept is the CDR3, 33 bases in frame from the first base. CDR1 and CDR2 (DFQATT, SNEGSKA) derive from the germline V gene (reference sequence). Trimming removed 1 base from V and 9 bases from J, leaving 7 bases between the germline ends.